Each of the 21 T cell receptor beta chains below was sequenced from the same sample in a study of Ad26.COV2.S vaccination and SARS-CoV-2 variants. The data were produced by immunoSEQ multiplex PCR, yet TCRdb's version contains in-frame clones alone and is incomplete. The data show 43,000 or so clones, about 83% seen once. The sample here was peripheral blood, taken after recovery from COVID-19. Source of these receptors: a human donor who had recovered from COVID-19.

The CDR3 region is CATSPENHQPQHF. CDR3 bases: TGTGCCACCAGTCCGGAAAACCATCAGCCCCAGCATTTT. The chain links TRBV24-1 to TRBJ1-5, with D hard to call. V lost 6 bases and J lost 5, with 10 bases in between. The CDR3 extends over 13 amino acids. Per the germline V gene, CDR1 is KGHDR and CDR2 is SFDVKD.

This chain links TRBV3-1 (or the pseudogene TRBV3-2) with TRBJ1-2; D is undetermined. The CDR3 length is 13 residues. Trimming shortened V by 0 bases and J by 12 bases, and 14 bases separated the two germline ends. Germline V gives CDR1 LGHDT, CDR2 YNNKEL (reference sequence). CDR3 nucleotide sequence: TGTGCCAGCAGCCAAGATAACGGACGCGGTAACACCTTC. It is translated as CASSQDNGRGNTF.

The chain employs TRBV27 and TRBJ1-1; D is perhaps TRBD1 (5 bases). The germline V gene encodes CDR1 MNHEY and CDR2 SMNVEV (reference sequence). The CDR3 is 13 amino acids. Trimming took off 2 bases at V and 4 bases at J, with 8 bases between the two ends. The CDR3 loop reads CASSLRGRTEAFF. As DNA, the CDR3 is TGTGCCAGCAGTTTAAGGGGCCGCACTGAAGCTTTCTTT.

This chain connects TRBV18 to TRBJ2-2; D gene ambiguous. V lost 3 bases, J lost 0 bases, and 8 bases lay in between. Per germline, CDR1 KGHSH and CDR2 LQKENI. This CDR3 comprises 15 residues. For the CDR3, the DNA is TGTGCCAGCTCACCGCAATCGTCGAACACCGGGGAGCTGTTTTTT. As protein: CASSPQSSNTGELFF.

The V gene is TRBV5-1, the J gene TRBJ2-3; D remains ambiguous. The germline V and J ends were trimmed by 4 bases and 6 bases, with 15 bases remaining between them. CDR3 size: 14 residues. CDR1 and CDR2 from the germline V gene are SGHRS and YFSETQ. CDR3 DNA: TGCGCCAGCAGCCGGACCCGCCGCTCCGATACGCAGTATTTT. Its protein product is CASSRTRRSDTQYF.

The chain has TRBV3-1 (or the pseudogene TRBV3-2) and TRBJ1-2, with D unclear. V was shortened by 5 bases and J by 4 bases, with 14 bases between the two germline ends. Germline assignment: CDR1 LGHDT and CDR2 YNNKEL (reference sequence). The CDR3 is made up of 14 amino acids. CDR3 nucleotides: TGTGCCAGCAGCTCCCGGAGGGAGGGCTATGGCTACACCTTC. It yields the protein CASSSRREGYGYTF.

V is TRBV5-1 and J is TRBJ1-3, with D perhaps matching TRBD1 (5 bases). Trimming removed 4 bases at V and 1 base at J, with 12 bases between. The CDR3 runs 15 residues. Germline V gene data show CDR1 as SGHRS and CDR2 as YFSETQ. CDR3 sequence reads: CASSEGWGSGNTIYF. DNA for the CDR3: TGCGCCAGCAGCGAAGGGTGGGGGTCTGGAAACACCATATATTTT.

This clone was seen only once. CDR3 amino acids: CATSRDRAGTGVGTEAFF. CDR3 nucleotides: TGTGCCACCAGCAGAGATAGGGCCGGGACAGGGGTGGGAACTGAAGCTTTCTTT. The rearrangement uses TRBV15 and TRBJ1-1, with 10 positions matching TRBD1. The J segment lost 5 bases and the V segment lost 0 bases, leaving 12 bases of the junction unmatched. Germline lookup yields CDR1 LNHNV and CDR2 YYDKDF (reference sequence). This CDR3 is 18 amino acids long.

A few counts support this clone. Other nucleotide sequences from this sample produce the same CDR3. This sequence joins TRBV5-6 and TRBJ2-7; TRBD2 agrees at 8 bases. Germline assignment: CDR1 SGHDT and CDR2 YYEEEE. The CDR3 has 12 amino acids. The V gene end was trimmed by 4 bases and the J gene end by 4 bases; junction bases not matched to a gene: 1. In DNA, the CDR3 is TGTGCCAGCAGCCCGGGAGGGTACGAGCAGTACTTC. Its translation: CASSPGGYEQYF.

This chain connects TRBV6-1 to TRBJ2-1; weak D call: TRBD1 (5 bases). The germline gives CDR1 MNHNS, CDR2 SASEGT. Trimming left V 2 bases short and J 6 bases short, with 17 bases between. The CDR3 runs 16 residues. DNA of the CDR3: TGTGCCAGCAGTGAAATTCCCTCGGCAGGGCGCAATGAGCAGTTCTTC. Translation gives CASSEIPSAGRNEQFF.

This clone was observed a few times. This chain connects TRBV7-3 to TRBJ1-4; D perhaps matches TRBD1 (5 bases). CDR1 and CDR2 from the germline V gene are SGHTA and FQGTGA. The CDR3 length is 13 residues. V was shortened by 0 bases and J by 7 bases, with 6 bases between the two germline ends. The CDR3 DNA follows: TGTGCCAGCAGCTTAACGGGGGGTGAAAAACTGTTTTTT. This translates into CASSLTGGEKLFF.

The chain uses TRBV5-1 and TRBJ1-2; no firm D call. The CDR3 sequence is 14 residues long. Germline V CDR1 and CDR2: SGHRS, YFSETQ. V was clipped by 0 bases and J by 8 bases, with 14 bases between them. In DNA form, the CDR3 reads TGCGCCAGCAGCTTGGTTATAGAGTCGCAAGGCTACACCTTC. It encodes CASSLVIESQGYTF. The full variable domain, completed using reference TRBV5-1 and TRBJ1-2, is KAGVTQTPRYLIKTRGQQVTLSCSPISGHRSVSWYQQTPGQGLQFLFEYFSETQRNKGNFPGRFSGRQFSNSRSEMNVSTLELGDSALYLCASSLVIESQGYTFGSGTRLTVV.

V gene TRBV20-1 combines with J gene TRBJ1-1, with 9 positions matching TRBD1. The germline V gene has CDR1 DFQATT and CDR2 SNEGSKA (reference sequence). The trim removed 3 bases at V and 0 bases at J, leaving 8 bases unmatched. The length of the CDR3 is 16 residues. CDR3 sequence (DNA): TGCAGTGCTAGTCCCCCGGGACAGGGTTTGAACACTGAAGCTTTCTTT. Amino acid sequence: CSASPPGQGLNTEAFF.

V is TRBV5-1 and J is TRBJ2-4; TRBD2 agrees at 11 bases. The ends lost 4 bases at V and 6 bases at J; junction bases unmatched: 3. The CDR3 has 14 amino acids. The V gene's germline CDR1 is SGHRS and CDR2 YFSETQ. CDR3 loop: CASSPGTSGNIQYF. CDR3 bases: TGCGCCAGCAGCCCCGGGACTAGCGGAAACATTCAGTACTTC. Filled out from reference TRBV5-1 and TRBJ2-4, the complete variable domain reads KAGVTQTPRYLIKTRGQQVTLSCSPISGHRSVSWYQQTPGQGLQFLFEYFSETQRNKGNFPGRFSGRQFSNSRSEMNVSTLELGDSALYLCASSPGTSGNIQYFGAGTRLSVL.

CDR3 in amino acids: CASAGAPLLGAEAFF. The CDR3, as DNA: TGCGCCAGCGCAGGCGCTCCTCTTTTAGGTGCTGAAGCTTTCTTT. The V gene is TRBV5-1, the J gene TRBJ1-1; D call uncertain. Trimming left V 7 bases short and J 6 bases short, with 22 bases between. The CDR3 extends over 15 amino acids. CDR1 and CDR2 (germline): SGHRS, YFSETQ.

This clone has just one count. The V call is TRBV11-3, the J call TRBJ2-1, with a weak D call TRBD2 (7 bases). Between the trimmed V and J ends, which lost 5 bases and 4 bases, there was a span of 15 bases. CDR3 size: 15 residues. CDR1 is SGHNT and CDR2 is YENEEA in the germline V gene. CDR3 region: CASSGGASSYNEQFF. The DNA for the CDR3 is TGTGCCAGCAGCGGGGGGGCTAGCAGTTACAATGAGCAGTTCTTC.

The CDR3 DNA reads as TGTGCTAGTGGTACAGGTGAGGTACAAAGCAATGAGCAGTTCTTC. Amino acid sequence: CASGTGEVQSNEQFF. V usage is TRBV12-5 and J usage is TRBJ2-1; weak D call: TRBD1 (5 bases). The germline gives CDR1 LGHNT, CDR2 FRNRAP. Trimming removed 5 bases at V and 6 bases at J, with 17 bases between. The CDR3 has 15 residues.

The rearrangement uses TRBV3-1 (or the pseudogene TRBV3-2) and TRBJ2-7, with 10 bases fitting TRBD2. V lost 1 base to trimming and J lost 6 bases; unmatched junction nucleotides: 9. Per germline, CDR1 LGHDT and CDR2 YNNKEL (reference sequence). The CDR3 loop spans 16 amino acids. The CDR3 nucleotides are TGTGCCAGCAGCCAAGGGCTAGCGGGAGCCCTCGGCGAGCAGTACTTC. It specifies CASSQGLAGALGEQYF.

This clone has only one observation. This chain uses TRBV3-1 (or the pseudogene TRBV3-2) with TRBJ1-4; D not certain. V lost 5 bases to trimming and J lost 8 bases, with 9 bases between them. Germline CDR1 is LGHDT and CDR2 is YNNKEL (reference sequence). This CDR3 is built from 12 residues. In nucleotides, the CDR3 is TGTGCCAGCAGCGGGGAGTCGGAAAAACTGTTTTTT. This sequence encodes CASSGESEKLFF.

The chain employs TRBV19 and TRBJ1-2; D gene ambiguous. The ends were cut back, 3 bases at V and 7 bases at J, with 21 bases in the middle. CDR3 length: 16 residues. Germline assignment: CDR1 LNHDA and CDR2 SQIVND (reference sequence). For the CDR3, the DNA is TGTGCCAGTAGTATTGTCGGGGATTGGGAACTTGTTGGCTACACCTTC. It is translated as CASSIVGDWELVGYTF.

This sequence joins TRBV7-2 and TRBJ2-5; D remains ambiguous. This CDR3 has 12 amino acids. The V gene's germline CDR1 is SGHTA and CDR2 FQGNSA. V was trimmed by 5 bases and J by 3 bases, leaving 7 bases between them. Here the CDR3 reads CASSTIKETQYF. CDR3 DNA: TGTGCCAGCAGCACCATAAAAGAGACCCAGTACTTC.